One and the same sample provided the 26 T cell receptor beta chains below, sequenced in a study of blood T cell repertoires in COVID-19. The assay was immunoSEQ multiplex PCR, and TCRdb's table has in-frame clones only and misses some. The top ten hold around 4% of the sample, which has about 290,000 clones, around 81% seen once. The sequenced material came from peripheral blood. The receptors stem from a woman in her forties or fifties with active or convalescent COVID-19.

The gene calls are TRBV5-6 and TRBJ2-5; possibly TRBD2 for D (6 bases). V lost 0 bases and J 5 bases, leaving 11 bases between the germline ends. The germline V gene has CDR1 SGHDT and CDR2 YYEEEE. The CDR3 extends over 14 amino acids. This CDR3 reads CASSLGGIGETQYF. Written as DNA, the CDR3 is TGTGCCAGCAGCTTGGGCGGGATAGGGGAGACCCAGTACTTC. The whole variable domain, filled in from reference TRBV5-6 and TRBJ2-5, reads DAGVTQSPTHLIKTRGQQVTLRCSPKSGHDTVSWYQQALGQGPQFIFQYYEEEERQRGNFPDRFSGHQFPNYSSELNVNALLLGDSALYLCASSLGGIGETQYFGPGTRLLVL.

J is TRBJ1-3 and V is TRBV10-3; D is uncertain. This CDR3 has 14 residues. Germline loops: CDR1 ENHRY, CDR2 SYGVKD. Trimming pared 5 bases from V and 0 bases from J, leaving 8 bases between. The CDR3 protein is CAISRGISGNTIYF. As DNA, the CDR3 is TGTGCCATCAGTCGCGGGATCTCTGGAAACACCATATATTTT.

This rearrangement joins TRBV6-5 to TRBJ1-2, with 9 bases matching TRBD1. Trimming cost V 5 bases and J 5 bases; bases outside gene matches: 9. The CDR3 spans 15 residues. The V gene's germline CDR1 is MNHEY and CDR2 SVGAGI. CDR3 in amino acids: CASSTAQGAWYGYTF. CDR3 sequence (DNA): TGTGCCAGCAGTACGGCACAGGGGGCTTGGTATGGCTACACCTTC.

The CDR3 nucleotides are TGTGCCAGCAGCACCCGACAGGGTACCCAAGAGACCCAGTACTTC. Amino acids: CASSTRQGTQETQYF. The V and J genes are TRBV14 and TRBJ2-5; TRBD1 aligns across 7 bases. This CDR3 is 15 amino acids long. In germline, CDR1 is SGHDN, CDR2 FVKESK. V lost 5 bases, J lost 1 base, and 7 bases stayed unmatched. The variable domain in full, completed from reference TRBV14 and TRBJ2-5, reads EAGVTQFPSHSVIEKGQTVTLRCDPISGHDNLYWYRRVMGKEIKFLLHFVKESKQDESGMPNNRFLAERTGGTYSTLKVQPAELEDSGVYFCASSTRQGTQETQYFGPGTRLLVL.

The chain couples TRBV18 to TRBJ2-7; a possible D gene is TRBD1 (6 bases). The CDR3 sequence is 16 residues long. The germline V and J ends were trimmed by 3 bases and 1 base, with 16 bases remaining between them. Per the germline V gene, CDR1 is KGHSH and CDR2 is LQKENI. CDR3 nucleotides: TGTGCCAGCTCACCGATAGGGACAAAGGCATCCTACGAGCAGTACTTC. It encodes CASSPIGTKASYEQYF.

This chain links TRBV28 with TRBJ1-3; the D is unclear. The CDR3 covers 16 residues. Germline CDR1 and CDR2: MDHEN and SYDVKM. V lost 1 base and J 1 base, leaving 11 bases between the germline ends. The CDR3 sequence: CASSLFRESSGNTIYF. CDR3 DNA sequence: TGTGCCAGCAGTTTATTTCGGGAATCGTCTGGAAACACCATATATTTT. Filled out from reference TRBV28 and TRBJ1-3, the complete variable domain reads DVKVTQSSRYLVKRTGEKVFLECVQDMDHENMFWYRQDPGLGLRLIYFSYDVKMKEKGDIPEGYSVSREKKERFSLILESASTNQTSMYLCASSLFRESSGNTIYFGEGSWLTVV.

This clone showed up just a few times. V usage is TRBV11-2 and J usage is TRBJ2-7, with 7 nucleotides matching TRBD1. V lost 0 bases, J lost 5 bases, and 13 bases stayed unmatched. Germline values: CDR1 SGHAT, CDR2 FQNNGV. The CDR3 is 17 residues long. The CDR3 loop is CASSLDHPPGRGNEQYF. In DNA, the CDR3 is TGTGCCAGCAGCTTAGATCACCCCCCTGGCAGGGGGAACGAGCAGTACTTC.

The chain employs TRBV15 and TRBJ1-3, with D perhaps TRBD1 (5 bases). V dropped 0 bases and J dropped 6 bases, with 15 bases sitting between them. The CDR3 is 16 amino acids. Looked up from germline, CDR1 is LNHNV and CDR2 is YYDKDF (reference sequence). The CDR3 DNA follows: TGTGCCACCAGCAGAGATCCCCCACAGGTGGCAAACACCATATATTTT. Translated, it gives CATSRDPPQVANTIYF.

The V and J genes are TRBV9 and TRBJ2-5, with 7 bases lining up with TRBD2. From germline, CDR1 is SGDLS and CDR2 YYNGEE. V dropped 5 bases and J dropped 4; count of bases not matched to a gene: 17. The CDR3 spans 17 residues. CDR3: CASSDYFGTTGSETQYF. In DNA, the CDR3 is TGTGCCAGCAGTGATTATTTCGGGACTACCGGTTCAGAGACCCAGTACTTC. Combining the CDR3 with reference TRBV9 and TRBJ2-5 gives the whole variable domain DSGVTQTPKHLITATGQRVTLRCSPRSGDLSVYWYQQSLDQGLQFLIQYYNGEERAKGNILERFSAQQFPDLHSELNLSSLELGDSALYFCASSDYFGTTGSETQYFGPGTRLLVL.

In this sample, this clone turned up once. This rearrangement joins TRBV4-1 to TRBJ2-1, with TRBD2 as a possible D gene (6 bases). Germline-derived CDR1 and CDR2 are MGHRA and YSYEKL. The CDR3 extends over 15 amino acids. V lost 7 bases, J lost 3 bases, and 16 bases lay in between. The CDR3 loop is CASTTTGGGYNEQFF. DNA for the CDR3: TGCGCCAGCACAACAACCGGGGGAGGCTACAATGAGCAGTTCTTC.

The chain uses TRBV5-8 and TRBJ1-6; 7 nucleotides align to TRBD1. The CDR3 consists of 16 residues. CDR1 is SGHTS and CDR2 is YDEGEE in the germline V gene. Trimming took 0 bases from V and 10 from J; bases not matched to a gene: 10. The CDR3 nucleotides read TGTGCCAGCAGCTTGGCCCTCGGGACAGTGGGATCACCCCTCCACTTT. Translation: CASSLALGTVGSPLHF.

This chain links TRBV19 with TRBJ2-3; 16 nucleotides agree with TRBD2. V trimming: 5 bases; J trimming: 7 bases; junction bases outside the gene matches: 12. The CDR3 is 18 amino acids. Germline-derived CDR1 and CDR2 are LNHDA and SQIVND (reference sequence). The CDR3 nucleotides are TGTGCCAGTAGTGTCTCCCAGGGACTAGCGGGAGGGCCGAATACGCAGTATTTT. Protein product: CASSVSQGLAGGPNTQYF.

The V gene is TRBV5-6, the J gene TRBJ1-3, with TRBD1 matching over 7 bases. The CDR3 sequence is 15 residues long. CDR1 SGHDT and CDR2 YYEEEE come from the germline V gene. The V and J ends lost 4 bases and 4 bases, in that order; junction bases with no gene match: 8. CDR3 nucleotides: TGTGCCAGCAGCCGCCCCCGGACAGGAGGAAACACCATATATTTT. The encoded protein is CASSRPRTGGNTIYF.

This clone is classed as medium-sized. This chain uses TRBV27 with TRBJ2-7, with 10 bases fitting TRBD2. With V trimmed by 5 bases and J by 0 bases, 4 bases remained unmatched. CDR1 is MNHEY, CDR2 SMNVEV, per germline (reference sequence). CDR3 length equals 15 residues. The CDR3: CASSQTSGLSYEQYF. The CDR3 region has the DNA TGTGCCAGCAGTCAGACTAGCGGGCTCTCCTACGAGCAGTACTTC.

This clone occurred a few times. V and J are TRBV10-3 and TRBJ1-2, with D possibly TRBD1 on 5 matching bases. CDR1 and CDR2 from the germline V gene are ENHRY and SYGVKD. This CDR3 comprises 13 residues. Trimming pared 6 bases from V and 1 base from J, leaving 9 bases between. CDR3 amino acids: CAISETVNYGYTF. Here the CDR3 DNA reads TGTGCCATCAGCGAGACAGTTAACTATGGCTACACCTTC.

The chain uses TRBV11-2 and TRBJ2-3, with TRBD1 matching over 7 bases. V gave up 6 bases and J gave up 0 bases; unmatched junction bases: 6. The V gene's germline CDR1 is SGHAT and CDR2 FQNNGV. This CDR3 has 15 amino acids. The CDR3 protein is CASRETGDSTDTQYF. CDR3 bases: TGTGCCAGCAGAGAAACAGGGGATAGCACAGATACGCAGTATTTT. Looking up the rest from reference TRBV11-2 and TRBJ2-3 gives the full variable domain: EAGVAQSPRYKIIEKRQSVAFWCNPISGHATLYWYQQILGQGPKLLIQFQNNGVVDDSQLPKDRFSAERLKGVDSTLKIQPAKLEDSAVYLCASRETGDSTDTQYFGPGTRLTVL.

The sample holds a few counts of this clone. J is TRBJ2-5 and V is TRBV4-2; 7 bases fit TRBD2. The CDR3 totals 18 residues. Germline lookup yields CDR1 LGHNA and CDR2 YNFKEQ. V gave up 0 bases and J gave up 0 bases; unmatched junction bases: 10. In nucleotides, the CDR3 is TGTGCCAGCAGCCAAGAGTCCCTAGCGGCAAGACACCAAGAGACCCAGTACTTC. The encoded protein is CASSQESLAARHQETQYF.

The chain joins TRBV29-1 to TRBJ2-7, with TRBD2 identical over 10 bases. The CDR3 is 13 residues long. Germline lookup yields CDR1 SQVTM and CDR2 ANQGSEA. V lost 6 bases, J lost 3 bases, and 5 bases stayed unmatched. For the CDR3, the DNA is TGCAGCGTGAAACCTAGCGGGAGCTACGAGCAGTACTTC. It is translated as CSVKPSGSYEQYF.

The chain uses TRBV6-1 and TRBJ2-1; 9 nucleotides line up with TRBD1. This CDR3 spans 15 amino acids. Germline V gene data show CDR1 as MNHNS and CDR2 as SASEGT. V shed 2 bases and J 7 bases; nucleotides not matched to a gene: 6. CDR3 loop: CASSERQGGSNEQFF. DNA of the CDR3: TGTGCCAGCAGTGAACGACAGGGGGGTTCGAATGAGCAGTTCTTC.

The rearrangement joins TRBV21-1 to TRBJ1-1. TRBV21-1 is assigned pseudogene status. This CDR3 is built from 14 residues. The CDR3 reads CASSKEEENTEAFF. The CDR3 DNA reads as TGTGCCAGCAGCAAAGAGGAGGAGAACACTGAAGCTTTCTTT.

The J gene is TRBJ2-5, the V gene TRBV28; D call uncertain. V lost 7 bases and J 3 bases, leaving 12 bases between the germline ends. The CDR3 contains 13 residues. Germline CDR1 is MDHEN and CDR2 is SYDVKM. CDR3 amino acids: CASIEALEETQYF. CDR3 bases: TGTGCCAGCATCGAGGCGTTAGAAGAGACCCAGTACTTC.

The chain employs TRBV11-1 and TRBJ2-1; TRBD2 might be the D (5 bases). Trimming pared 1 base from V and 9 bases from J, leaving 10 bases between. Germline V lookup: CDR1 SGHAT, CDR2 FQDESV (reference sequence). The CDR3 runs to 13 residues. The CDR3 DNA reads as TGTGCCAGCAGCTTAGAGGCGGCGGGTGAGCAGTTCTTC. It specifies CASSLEAAGEQFF.

The chain uses TRBV5-1 and TRBJ2-7, with D perhaps TRBD1 (6 bases). Germline lookup yields CDR1 SGHRS and CDR2 YFSETQ. The CDR3 runs to 15 residues. V was cut by 4 bases and J by 1 base, with 15 bases left in between. CDR3 residues: CASSVTGLRSYEQYF. CDR3 nucleotide sequence: TGCGCCAGCAGCGTAACAGGGTTGCGGTCCTACGAGCAGTACTTC.

The chain employs TRBV19 and TRBJ2-3, with 9 positions matching TRBD2. Looked up from germline, CDR1 is LNHDA and CDR2 is SQIVND (reference sequence). The ends lost 8 bases at V and 3 bases at J; junction bases unmatched: 12. The CDR3 contains 16 residues. CDR3 coding DNA: TGTGCCAGTGCCCCGTTGGCGGGAGGGCGGACAGATACGCAGTATTTT. This sequence encodes CASAPLAGGRTDTQYF.

J is TRBJ2-7 and V is TRBV7-9; a weak D match, TRBD1 (6 bases). CDR1 is SEHNR, CDR2 FQNEAQ, per germline (reference sequence). This CDR3 has 15 amino acids. The V end was cut by 2 bases, the J end by 4 bases, with 15 bases between. This CDR3 reads CASSLMGANQYEQYF. The CDR3 region has the DNA TGTGCCAGCAGCTTAATGGGGGCTAACCAATACGAGCAGTACTTC. Based on the CDR3 plus reference TRBV7-9 and TRBJ2-7, the full variable domain is DTGVSQNPRHKITKRGQNVTFRCDPISEHNRLYWYRQTLGQGPEFLTYFQNEAQLEKSRLLSDRFSAERPKGSFSTLEIQRTEQGDSAMYLCASSLMGANQYEQYFGPGTRLTVT.

The chain employs TRBV5-1 and TRBJ2-1; tentative D call: TRBD1 (6 bases). CDR3 length: 15 amino acids. The germline V and J ends were trimmed by 4 bases and 6 bases, with 17 bases remaining between them. CDR1 and CDR2 from the germline V gene are SGHRS and YFSETQ. CDR3 amino acids: CASSGLGALGNEQFF. The DNA of the CDR3 is TGCGCCAGCAGCGGATTGGGGGCCCTAGGCAATGAGCAGTTCTTC. Drawing the rest from reference TRBV5-1 and TRBJ2-1, the complete variable domain is KAGVTQTPRYLIKTRGQQVTLSCSPISGHRSVSWYQQTPGQGLQFLFEYFSETQRNKGNFPGRFSGRQFSNSRSEMNVSTLELGDSALYLCASSGLGALGNEQFFGPGTRLTVL.